The clone carrying this T cell receptor (beta chain) was found a few times. Its antigen is still unknown. TCR beta CDR3 sequences were amplified from RNA transcripts. HTBI primers were the set used in a first-round RT-PCR of the TCR CDR3. TCRdb re-called the multiplex PCR reads with MiXCR, one entry per CDR3 protein. The sample lists roughly 660,000 distinct CDR3 sequences, approximately 15% occurring once. V shed 1 base and J 8 bases; nucleotides not matched to a gene: 5. The CDR3 length is 14 residues. CDR1 SEHNR and CDR2 FQNEAQ come from the germline V gene (reference sequence). This sample was included in a study of T cells in Graves' hyperthyroidism and ophthalmopathy. Study details: Peripheral blood was obtained at initial diagnosis, preceding any treatment.

Study outcomes and limitations: A model using 13 V-J features told ophthalmopathy apart from stable hyperthyroidism.

Patients were aged 18 to 65, had disease duration under 2 months, and had newly diagnosed hyperthyroidism. Each 10 ml fresh peripheral blood draw supplied the PBMCs. The sequenced material came from blood. The chain has TRBV7-9 and TRBJ2-4, with 7 bases that match TRBD1. The receptor was derived from a man over 45 with Graves' hyperthyroidism. The DNA of the CDR3 is TGTGCCAGCAGCTTAGAACACCAGGGGGACATTCAGTACTTC. Protein: CASSLEHQGDIQYF.